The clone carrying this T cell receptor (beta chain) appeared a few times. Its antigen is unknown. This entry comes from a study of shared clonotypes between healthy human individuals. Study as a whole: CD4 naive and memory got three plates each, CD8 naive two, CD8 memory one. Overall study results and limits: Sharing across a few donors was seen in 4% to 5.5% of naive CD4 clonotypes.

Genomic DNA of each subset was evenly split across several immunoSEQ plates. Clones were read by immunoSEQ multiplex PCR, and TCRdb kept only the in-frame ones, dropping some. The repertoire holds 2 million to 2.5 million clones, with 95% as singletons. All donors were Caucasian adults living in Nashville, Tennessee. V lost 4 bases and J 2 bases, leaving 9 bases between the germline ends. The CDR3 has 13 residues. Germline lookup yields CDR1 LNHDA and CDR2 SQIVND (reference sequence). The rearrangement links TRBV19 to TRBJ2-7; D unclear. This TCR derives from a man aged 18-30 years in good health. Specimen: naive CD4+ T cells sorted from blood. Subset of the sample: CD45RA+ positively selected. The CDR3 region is CASSTRPTYEQYF. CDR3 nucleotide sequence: TGTGCCAGTAGTACGAGGCCCACCTACGAGCAGTACTTC.